This T cell receptor beta chain was observed in a study of spatial heterogeneity in lung cancer. This clonotype was seen at least ten times. The antigen is not known. The CDR3 extends over 13 amino acids. The V end was cut by 6 bases, the J end by 5 bases, with 11 bases between. The time point: sample taken at primary tumor resection. Whole RNA, which was extracted from tumor, nontumor lung tissue or frozen PBMC, was sequenced without any cell sorting. Each CDR3 protein is one row after TCRdb ran MiXCR on the 5' RACE reads. Seen here are some 10,000 distinct CDR3 sequences, about 4.5% observed once, and the top ten hold under 14%. General study findings and limits: For expanded intratumoral alpha and beta TCRs, counts tracked tumor mutation counts.

The gene calls are TRBV12-3 or TRBV12-4 and TRBJ1-5, with D tentatively TRBD1 (5 bases). This material consisted of lung tumor tissue, taken at surgery. The TCR sequence derives from a female donor with early-stage non-small cell lung cancer. CDR3 DNA: TGTGCCAGCAGGACAGTAGGCGATCAGCCCCAGCATTTT. It translates to CASRTVGDQPQHF.